Below are 7 T cell receptor beta chains sequenced from a single sample in a study of T cell responses to AZD1222 COVID-19 vaccine (dated by TCRdb to 2020 to 2023). Library preparation was by the immunoSEQ multiplex PCR assay. TCRdb holds this immuneACCESS table with in-frame rearrangements only. Some clones are missing; in checked studies, unresolved V genes explain under half, and the rest has no known cause. The sample records roughly 70,000 clones, approximately 81% of which are singletons. Of the sample, roughly 21% is held by the ten largest clones. The time point label, as the study defines it: baseline before first vaccination. The starting material was peripheral blood, obtained on day 0 of AZD1222 vaccination. All receptors come from an adult in good health.

A single count supports this clone. A junction boundary mismatches the germline segment, possibly from a read error. The chain employs TRBV7-8 and TRBJ2-1; 7 bases map to TRBD2. Germline V gene data show CDR1 as SGHVS and CDR2 as FQNEAQ. CDR3 length equals 15 residues. Here the CDR3 reads CASSLAAGSYNEQFF. As DNA, the CDR3 is TGTGCCAGCAGCCTAGCGGCCGGCTCCTACAATGAGCAGTTCTTC. Full variable domain (remainder filled in from reference TRBV7-8 and TRBJ2-1): GAGVSQSPRYKVAKRGQDVALRCDPISGHVSLFWYQQALGQGPEFLTYFQNEAQLDKSGLPSDRFFAERPEGSVSTLKIQRTQQEDSAVYLCASSLAAGSYNEQFFGPGTRLTVL.

V gene TRBV19 combines with J gene TRBJ2-7; D unresolved. This CDR3 region has 11 residues. V lost 10 bases and J 3 bases, leaving 10 bases between the germline ends. In germline, CDR1 is LNHDA, CDR2 SQIVND (reference sequence). Here the CDR3 reads CATGAIYEQYF. DNA for the CDR3: TGTGCCACAGGCGCGATCTACGAGCAGTACTTC.

The chain couples TRBV5-4 to TRBJ1-1; D is unresolved. CDR1 and CDR2 from the germline V gene are SGHNT and YYREEE (reference sequence). The CDR3 extends over 15 amino acids. Trimming pared 2 bases from V and 0 bases from J, leaving 11 bases between. This chain's CDR3 is CASSFEAGMNTEAFF. In DNA form, the CDR3 reads TGTGCCAGCAGCTTTGAGGCTGGGATGAACACTGAAGCTTTCTTT.

This clone was seen a handful of times. The chain recombines TRBV11-2 with TRBJ1-4; the D is unclear. There are 14 residues in the CDR3. V was trimmed by 5 bases and J by 4 bases, leaving 11 bases between them. The germline V gene encodes CDR1 SGHAT and CDR2 FQNNGV. CDR3 residues: CASSHRRINEKLFF. DNA of the CDR3: TGTGCCAGCAGCCACCGACGGATTAATGAAAAACTGTTTTTT.

This clone is a singleton in its sample. This sequence joins TRBV5-6 and TRBJ1-4, with unresolved D. This CDR3 has 14 residues. Germline CDR1 SGHDT, CDR2 YYEEEE. V was pared by 1 base and J by 3 bases, with 7 bases between. CDR3 nucleotides: TGTGCCAGCAGCTTGCCTGGGGCTAATGAAAAACTGTTTTTT. Amino acids: CASSLPGANEKLFF.

This clone was observed a few times. CDR3 in amino acids: CASSPSDRKGEQYF. The CDR3 DNA reads as TGTGCCAGCAGCCCATCCGACAGGAAAGGGGAGCAGTACTTC. The J gene is TRBJ2-7, the V gene TRBV3-1 (or the pseudogene TRBV3-2); a weak D match, TRBD1 (6 bases). The CDR3 spans 14 residues. The V end lost 4 bases, the J end lost 7 bases, and 17 bases lay between the germline ends. From germline, CDR1 is LGHDT and CDR2 YNNKEL (reference sequence).

The J gene is TRBJ2-7, the V gene TRBV5-1; D may be TRBD2 (7 bases). CDR1 and CDR2 (germline): SGHRS, YFSETQ. This CDR3 is built from 15 residues. Deletions cut 0 bases from V and 5 bases from J, with 15 bases between. Here the CDR3 DNA reads TGCGCCAGCAGCTTGGACGGGGGGCGGAAGGACGAGCAGTACTTC. Translation gives CASSLDGGRKDEQYF.